This T cell receptor (beta chain) originates from a study of blood T cell repertoires in COVID-19. Overall study: Samples representing acute and convalescent COVID-19 were sourced from the United States, Italy and Spain. The analysed material was cDNA or gDNA that came from T cells, B-cell-depleted T cells, or PBMCs.

Original handling: The assay estimated nucleated cells by amplifying reference gene primers. Sequencing was performed with immunoSEQ multiplex PCR; in TCRdb, only in-frame clones are kept and a portion is missing. Clone size and the V and J calls come from that table; the DNA yielded D and trimming. In the table there are 300,000 to 400,000 clones, approximately 87% of which are singletons. This TCR was recovered from a woman between 45 and 60 years old with active or convalescent COVID-19. Specimen: peripheral blood.

This chain's CDR3 is CASRKGGEETQYF. The CDR3 DNA sequence: TGTGCCAGCAGAAAGGGAGGGGAAGAGACCCAGTACTTC. This chain joins TRBV11-2 and TRBJ2-5, with 7 bases identical to TRBD2. Germline CDR1 and CDR2: SGHAT and FQNNGV. The V and J ends lost 6 bases and 3 bases, in that order; junction bases with no gene match: 4. The CDR3 runs 13 residues.